The sequence of this T cell receptor beta chain was determined in a study of CD8+CD57+ T cells in acquired aplastic anemia. Study-level information: Healthy donors yielded some 11 million CD4+ cell reads on average.

V was clipped by 6 bases and J by 3 bases; unmatched bases: 7. Germline assignment: CDR1 MNHNS and CDR2 SASEGT. The CDR3 covers 14 residues. Profiling of TCR beta VDJ combinations and CDR3 sequences used genomic DNA as template. TCRdb re-derived calls from the reads in MiXCR, one entry per CDR3 protein. The table lists about 48,000 distinct CDR3 sequences, about 73% of them singletons, with around 36% in the top ten. This chain uses TRBV6-1 with TRBJ1-2; TRBD1 matches at 7 bases. The source is a human donor in good health, serving as a control. The specimen was sorted CD4+, CD8+, or CD8+CD57+ T cells (not recorded which) from PBMCs. DNA of the CDR3: TGTGCCAGCAGCCCTGGACAGGCTGACTATGGCTACACCTTC. Translating gives CASSPGQADYGYTF.